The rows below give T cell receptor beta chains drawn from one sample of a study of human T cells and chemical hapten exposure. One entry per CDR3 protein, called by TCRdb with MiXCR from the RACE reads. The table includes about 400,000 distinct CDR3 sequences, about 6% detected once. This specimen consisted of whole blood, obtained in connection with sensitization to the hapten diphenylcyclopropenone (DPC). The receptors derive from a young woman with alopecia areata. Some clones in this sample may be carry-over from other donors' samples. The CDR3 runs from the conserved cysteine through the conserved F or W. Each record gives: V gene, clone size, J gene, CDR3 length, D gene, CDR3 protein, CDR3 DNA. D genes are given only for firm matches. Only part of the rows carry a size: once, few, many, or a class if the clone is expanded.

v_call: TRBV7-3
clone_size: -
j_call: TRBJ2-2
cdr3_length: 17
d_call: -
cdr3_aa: CASSSPILGLNTGELFF
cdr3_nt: TGTGCCAGCAGCTCGCCCATTTTGGGTTTAAACACCGGGGAGCTGTTTTTT

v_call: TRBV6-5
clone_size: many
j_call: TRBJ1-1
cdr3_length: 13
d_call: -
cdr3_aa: CASTITMNTEAFF
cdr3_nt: TGTGCCAGCACTATTACTATGAACACTGAAGCTTTCTTT

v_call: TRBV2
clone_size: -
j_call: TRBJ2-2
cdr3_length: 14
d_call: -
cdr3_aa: CASIFPSADGELFF
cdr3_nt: TGTGCCAGCATATTCCCTTCAGCGGACGGGGAGCTGTTTTTT

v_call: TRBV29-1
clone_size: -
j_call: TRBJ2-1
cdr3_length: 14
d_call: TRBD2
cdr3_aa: CSVSKLSGENEQFF
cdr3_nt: TGCAGCGTTTCGAAGTTGAGCGGGGAGAATGAGCAGTTCTTC

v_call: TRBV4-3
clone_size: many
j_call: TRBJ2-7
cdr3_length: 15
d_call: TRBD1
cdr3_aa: CASSHRTGGIYEQYF
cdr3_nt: TGCGCCAGCAGCCACCGGACAGGGGGCATCTACGAGCAGTACTTC

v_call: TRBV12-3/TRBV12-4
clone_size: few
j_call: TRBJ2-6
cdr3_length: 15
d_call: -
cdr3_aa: CASYRRAPGANVLTF
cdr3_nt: TGTGCCTCTTACCGCCGGGCCCCGGGGGCCAACGTCCTGACTTTC

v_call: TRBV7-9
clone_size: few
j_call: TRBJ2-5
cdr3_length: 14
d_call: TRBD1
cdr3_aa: CASGQAGVQETQYF
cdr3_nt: TGTGCCAGCGGACAGGCCGGGGTCCAAGAGACCCAGTACTTC

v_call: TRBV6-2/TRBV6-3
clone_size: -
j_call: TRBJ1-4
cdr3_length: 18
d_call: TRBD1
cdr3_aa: CASSHPHRQGATNEKLFF
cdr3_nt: TGTGCCAGCAGCCACCCTCACCGTCAGGGGGCAACTAATGAAAAACTGTTTTTT

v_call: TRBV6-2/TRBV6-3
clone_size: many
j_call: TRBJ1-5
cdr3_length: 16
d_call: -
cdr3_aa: CASSYSGVGSNQPQHF
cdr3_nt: TGTGCCAGCAGTTACAGTGGAGTTGGGAGCAATCAGCCCCAGCATTTT

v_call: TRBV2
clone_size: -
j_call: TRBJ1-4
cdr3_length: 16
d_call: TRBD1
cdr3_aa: CASTGGDRGRGEKLFF
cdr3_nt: TGTGCCAGCACTGGAGGCGACAGGGGGCGGGGTGAAAAACTGTTTTTT

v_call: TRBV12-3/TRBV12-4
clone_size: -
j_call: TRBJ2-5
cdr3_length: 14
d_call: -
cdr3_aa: CASSLGDKAGTQYF
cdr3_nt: TGTGCCAGCAGTTTAGGGGATAAAGCGGGGACCCAGTACTTC

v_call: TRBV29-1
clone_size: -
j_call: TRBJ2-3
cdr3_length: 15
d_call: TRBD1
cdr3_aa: CSVERQGLGTDTQYF
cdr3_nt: TGCAGCGTTGAACGACAGGGGCTGGGGACAGATACGCAGTATTTT

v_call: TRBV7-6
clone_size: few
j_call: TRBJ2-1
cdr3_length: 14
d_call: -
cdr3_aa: CASSLRVSLNEQFF
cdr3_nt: TGTGCCAGCAGCTTGAGAGTATCACTCAATGAGCAGTTCTTC

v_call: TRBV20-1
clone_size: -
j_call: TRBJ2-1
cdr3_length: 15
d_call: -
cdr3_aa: CSAALNPVGHNEQFF
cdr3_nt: TGCAGTGCCGCCCTTAACCCGGTCGGGCACAATGAGCAGTTCTTC

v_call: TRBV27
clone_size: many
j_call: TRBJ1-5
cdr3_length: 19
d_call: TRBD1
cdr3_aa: CASSLPYFGTGISNQPQHF
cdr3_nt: TGTGCCAGCAGTTTACCATATTTCGGGACAGGGATTAGCAATCAGCCCCAGCATTTT

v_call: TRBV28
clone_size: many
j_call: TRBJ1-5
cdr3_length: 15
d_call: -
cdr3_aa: CASSPQGRANQPQHF
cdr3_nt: TGTGCCAGCAGTCCCCAGGGGAGGGCAAATCAGCCCCAGCATTTT

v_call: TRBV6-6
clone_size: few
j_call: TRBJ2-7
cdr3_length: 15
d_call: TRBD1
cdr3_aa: CASRTGQGATYEQYF
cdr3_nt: TGTGCCAGCAGAACCGGACAGGGGGCAACCTACGAGCAGTACTTC

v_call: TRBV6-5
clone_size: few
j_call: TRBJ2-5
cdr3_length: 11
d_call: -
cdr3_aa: CASSYQKTQYF
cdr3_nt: TGTGCCAGCAGTTATCAGAAGACCCAGTACTTC

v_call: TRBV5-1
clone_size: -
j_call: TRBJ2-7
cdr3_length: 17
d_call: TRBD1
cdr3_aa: CASSLSAGQGFAYEQYF
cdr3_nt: TGCGCCAGCAGCTTGAGCGCGGGACAGGGATTTGCCTACGAGCAGTACTTC

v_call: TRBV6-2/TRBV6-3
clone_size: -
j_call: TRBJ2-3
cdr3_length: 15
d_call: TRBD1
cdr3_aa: CASNSGTGVTDTQYF
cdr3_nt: TGTGCCAGCAATTCCGGGACAGGGGTGACAGATACGCAGTATTTT

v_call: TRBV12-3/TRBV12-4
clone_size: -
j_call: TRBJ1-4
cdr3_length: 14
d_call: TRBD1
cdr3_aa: CASSLIQGLEKLFF
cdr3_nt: TGTGCCAGCAGTCTAATACAGGGGCTCGAAAAACTGTTTTTT

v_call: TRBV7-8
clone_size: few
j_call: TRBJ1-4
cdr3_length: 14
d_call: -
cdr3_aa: CASSPGTRGEKLFF
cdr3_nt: TGTGCCAGCAGCCCGGGGACCCGCGGCGAAAAACTGTTTTTT

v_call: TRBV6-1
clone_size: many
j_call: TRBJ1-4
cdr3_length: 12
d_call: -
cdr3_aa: CASSGQTEKLFF
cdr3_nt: TGTGCCAGCAGTGGGCAGACGGAAAAACTGTTTTTT

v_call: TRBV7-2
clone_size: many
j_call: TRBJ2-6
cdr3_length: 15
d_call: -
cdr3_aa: CASSPPSSGANVLTF
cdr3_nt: TGTGCCAGCAGCCCCCCCAGCTCTGGGGCCAACGTCCTGACTTTC

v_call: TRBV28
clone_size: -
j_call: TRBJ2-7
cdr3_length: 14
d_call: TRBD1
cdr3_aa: CASSLGDRDYEQYF
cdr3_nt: TGTGCCAGCAGTTTAGGGGACAGGGACTACGAGCAGTACTTC

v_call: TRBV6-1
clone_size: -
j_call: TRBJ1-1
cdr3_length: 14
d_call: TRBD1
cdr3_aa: CASSPTGKGPEAFF
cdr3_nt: TGTGCCAGCAGTCCGACAGGGAAGGGGCCTGAAGCTTTCTTT

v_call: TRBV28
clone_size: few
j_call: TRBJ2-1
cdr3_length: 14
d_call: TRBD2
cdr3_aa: CASSLLTSRAEQFF
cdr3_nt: TGTGCCAGCAGTTTACTGACTAGCAGGGCTGAGCAGTTCTTC

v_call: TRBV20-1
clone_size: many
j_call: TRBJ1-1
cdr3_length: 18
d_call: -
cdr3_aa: CSARDRVRQFRQGFEAFF
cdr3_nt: TGCAGTGCTAGAGATAGGGTGCGGCAGTTTAGGCAGGGGTTTGAAGCTTTCTTT